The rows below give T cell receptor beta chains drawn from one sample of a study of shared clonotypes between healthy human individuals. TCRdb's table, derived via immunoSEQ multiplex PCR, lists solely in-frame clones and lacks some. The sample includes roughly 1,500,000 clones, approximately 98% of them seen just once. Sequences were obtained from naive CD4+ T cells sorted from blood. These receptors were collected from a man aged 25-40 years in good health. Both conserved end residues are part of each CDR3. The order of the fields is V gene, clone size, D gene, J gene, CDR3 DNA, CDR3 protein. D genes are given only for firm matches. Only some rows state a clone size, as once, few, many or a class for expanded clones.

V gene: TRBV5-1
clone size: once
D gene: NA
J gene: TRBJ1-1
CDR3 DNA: TGCGCCAGCAGCTTGGTGGGGGGTTTGAACACTGAAGCTTTCTTT
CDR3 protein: CASSLVGGLNTEAFF

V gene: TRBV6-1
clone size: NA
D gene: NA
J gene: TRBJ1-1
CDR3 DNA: TGTGCCAGCAGTCCGCTTGGTGCTGAAGCTTTCTTT
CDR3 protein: CASSPLGAEAFF

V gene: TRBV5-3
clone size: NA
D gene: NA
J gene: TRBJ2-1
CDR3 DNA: TGTGCCAGGCTACGTTTGGGGGTGTTGGGTGAGCAGTTCTTC
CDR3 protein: CARLRLGVLGEQFF

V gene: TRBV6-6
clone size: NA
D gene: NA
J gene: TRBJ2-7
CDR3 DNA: TGTGCCAGCAGTTACTCGACGGCGCGCTACGAGCAGTACTTC
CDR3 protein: CASSYSTARYEQYF

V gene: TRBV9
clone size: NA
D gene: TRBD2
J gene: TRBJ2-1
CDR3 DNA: TGTGCCAGCAGCGTAGTAGCTAGCGGGTACAATGAGCAGTTCTTC
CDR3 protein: CASSVVASGYNEQFF

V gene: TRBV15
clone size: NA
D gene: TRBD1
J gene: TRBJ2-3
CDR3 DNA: TGTGCCACCAGCAGAGACCCGGGACAGAACACAGATACGCAGTATTTT
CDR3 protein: CATSRDPGQNTDTQYF

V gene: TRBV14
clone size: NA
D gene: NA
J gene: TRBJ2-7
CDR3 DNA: TGTGCCAGCAGTCGTAGCGGCCTCTACGAGCAGTACTTC
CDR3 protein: CASSRSGLYEQYF

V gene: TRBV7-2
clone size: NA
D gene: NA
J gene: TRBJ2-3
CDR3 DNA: TGTGCCAGCCTATTAGGTTTTTTCACAGATACGCAGTATTTT
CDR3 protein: CASLLGFFTDTQYF

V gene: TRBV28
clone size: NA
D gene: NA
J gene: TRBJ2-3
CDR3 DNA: TGTGCCAGCAGTTACGGACAGAGCACAGATACGCAGTATTTT
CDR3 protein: CASSYGQSTDTQYF

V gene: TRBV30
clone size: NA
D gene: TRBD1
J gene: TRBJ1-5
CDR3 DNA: TGTGCCTGGAGTTTCAGACAGGGAAATAATCAGCCCCAGCATTTT
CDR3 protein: CAWSFRQGNNQPQHF

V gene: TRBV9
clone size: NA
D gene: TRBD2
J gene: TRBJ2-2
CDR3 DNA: TGTGCCAGCAGCGCCGGAGCTAGCGGGAGTCCCGGGGAGCTGTTTTTT
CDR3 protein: CASSAGASGSPGELFF

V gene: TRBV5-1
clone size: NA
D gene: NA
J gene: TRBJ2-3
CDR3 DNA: TGCGCCAGCAGCTTGGCAGTCACAGATACGCAGTATTTT
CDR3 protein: CASSLAVTDTQYF

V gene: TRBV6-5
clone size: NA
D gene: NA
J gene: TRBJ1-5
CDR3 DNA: TGTGCCAGCAGTTACATGGGAAGAGATCAGCCCCAGCATTTT
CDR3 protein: CASSYMGRDQPQHF

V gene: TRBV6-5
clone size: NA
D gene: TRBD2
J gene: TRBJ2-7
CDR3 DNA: TGTGCCAGCAGACTAGCGGGAACCTACGAGCAGTACTTC
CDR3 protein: CASRLAGTYEQYF

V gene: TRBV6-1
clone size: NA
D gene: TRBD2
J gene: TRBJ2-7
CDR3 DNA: TGTGCCAGCAGTGAGCGTTGGCGGGAGCTCCACGAGCAGTACTTC
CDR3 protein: CASSERWRELHEQYF

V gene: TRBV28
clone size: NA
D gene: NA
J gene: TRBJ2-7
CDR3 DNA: TGTGCCAGCAGTTTAAATGAGGAGGGGCGCTACGAGCAGTACTTC
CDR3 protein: CASSLNEEGRYEQYF

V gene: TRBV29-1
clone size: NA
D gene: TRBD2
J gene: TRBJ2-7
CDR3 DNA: TGCAGCGGGACTAGCGGGAGGAAATCCGAGCAGTACTTC
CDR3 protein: CSGTSGRKSEQYF

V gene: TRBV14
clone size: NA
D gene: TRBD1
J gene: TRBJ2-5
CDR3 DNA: TGTGCCAGCAGCCAATTTCCGGGACAGGGGCGGGAGACCCAGTACTTC
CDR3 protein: CASSQFPGQGRETQYF

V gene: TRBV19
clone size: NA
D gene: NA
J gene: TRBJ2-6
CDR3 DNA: TGTGCCAGTACTCAAAGAGGGGGCTCTGGGGCCAACGTCCTGACTTTC
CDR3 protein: CASTQRGGSGANVLTF

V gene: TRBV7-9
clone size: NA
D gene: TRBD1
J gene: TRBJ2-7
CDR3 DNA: TGTGCCAGCAGCTCGACAGGGGACGGGAGCACCTACGAGCAGTACTTC
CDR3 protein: CASSSTGDGSTYEQYF

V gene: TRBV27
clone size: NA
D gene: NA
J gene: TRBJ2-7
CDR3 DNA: TGTGCCAGCAGTTTATCTCTCTGGGACGAGCAGTACTTC
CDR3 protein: CASSLSLWDEQYF

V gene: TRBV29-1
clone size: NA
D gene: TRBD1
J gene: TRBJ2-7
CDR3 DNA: TGCAGCGCTGCCGGGACAGGGAGAAACGAGCAGTACTTC
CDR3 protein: CSAAGTGRNEQYF

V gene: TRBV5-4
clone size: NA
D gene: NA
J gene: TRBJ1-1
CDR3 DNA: TGTGCCAGCAGCCCCTTTAGTGGGCCGGCGACTGAAGCTTTCTTT
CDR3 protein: CASSPFSGPATEAFF

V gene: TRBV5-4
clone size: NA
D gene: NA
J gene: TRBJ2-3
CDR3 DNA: TGTGCCAGCAGTTACCTAGAGACAGATACGCAGTATTTT
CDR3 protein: CASSYLETDTQYF

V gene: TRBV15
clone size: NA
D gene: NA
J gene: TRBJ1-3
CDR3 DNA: TGTGCCACCAGCAGAGATCAGGGCTACTCTGGAAACACCATATATTTT
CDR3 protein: CATSRDQGYSGNTIYF

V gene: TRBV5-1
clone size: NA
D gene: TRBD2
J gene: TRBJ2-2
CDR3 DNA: TGCGCCAGCAGCTCGGGACTAGCGGGAGATTTCTTCGGGGAGCTGTTTTTT
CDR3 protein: CASSSGLAGDFFGELFF

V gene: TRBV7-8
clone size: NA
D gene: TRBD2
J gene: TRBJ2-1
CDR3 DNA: TGTGCCAGCAGCTTAGTGTGGGTAGCGGGAGAGTGGGGGTCCTACAATGAGCAGTTCTTC
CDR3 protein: CASSLVWVAGEWGSYNEQFF

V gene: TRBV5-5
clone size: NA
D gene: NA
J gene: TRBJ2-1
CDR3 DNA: TGTGCCAGCAGCTTTAACGTGGCGTCATGGGTTGAGCAGTTCTTC
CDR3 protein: CASSFNVASWVEQFF

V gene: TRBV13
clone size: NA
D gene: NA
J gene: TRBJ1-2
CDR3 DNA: TGTGCCAGCAGCTTTTATCAGGGTCCTGCCTATGGCTACACCTTC
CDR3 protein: CASSFYQGPAYGYTF